The clone carrying this T cell receptor beta chain was observed many times. Antigen specificity is unknown. This CDR3 has 13 amino acids. V gave up 7 bases and J gave up 7 bases, with 16 bases separating them. Per the germline V gene, CDR1 is SQVTM and CDR2 is ANQGSEA. As the method for making TCR beta libraries, quantitative 5'-RACE with molecular barcodes was used. TCRdb reanalysed the 5' RACE reads using MiXCR and keeps one entry per CDR3 protein. The table lists hundreds of thousands of distinct CDR3 sequences, roughly 25% of them singletons, with 6.6% in the top ten. The source of the sample is a study of CD8 T cells in ankylosing spondylitis. General study results and limits: CD8+ cells made up the disease-linked clones, which were relatively rare in peripheral blood.

The chain combines TRBV29-1 with TRBJ1-4, with TRBD1 as a possible D gene (5 bases). This receptor was identified in a male donor with ankylosing spondylitis or in good health (not recorded which). Sequenced sample: blood, either unsorted or a sorted T cell fraction (not recorded which). The CDR3 region has the DNA TGCAGCGGTCAAGACAGTCTGGGTGAAAAACTGTTTTTT. Protein product: CSGQDSLGEKLFF.